A single sample gave rise to the 3 T cell receptor beta chains below, sequenced in a study of Ad26.COV2.S vaccination and SARS-CoV-2 variants. Indicated treatment: roughly 19 received Ad26.COV2.S at low or high dose, single or two shots; 5 received placebo; per-sample allocation not given. Collection of the samples took place on day 63 after the first injection of vaccine or placebo. Generated by immunoSEQ multiplex PCR, the TCRdb table keeps only in-frame clones and is missing some. The sample has some 390,000 clones, about nine tenths seen once. Material: peripheral blood, obtained in a trial of Ad26.COV2.S vaccine versus placebo. These receptors were obtained from a person aged 18-60 years who received the Ad26.COV2.S COVID-19 vaccine or a placebo.

The chain links TRBV10-3 to TRBJ2-6; D gene unclear. The V gene's germline CDR1 is ENHRY and CDR2 SYGVKD. The CDR3 consists of 16 residues. With 4 bases removed from V and 0 bases from J, the gap between germline ends came to 10 bases. The CDR3 protein is CAISAWGTSGANVLTF. For the CDR3, the DNA is TGTGCCATCAGTGCGTGGGGTACCTCTGGGGCCAACGTCCTGACTTTC.

The chain combines TRBV28 with TRBJ1-5; 8 bases match TRBD1. Germline assignment: CDR1 MDHEN and CDR2 SYDVKM. Trimming took 5 bases from V and 4 from J; bases not matched to a gene: 4. The CDR3 runs 14 residues. The CDR3: CASSQDRGNQPQHF. The CDR3 nucleotides are TGTGCCAGCAGTCAAGACAGGGGAAATCAGCCCCAGCATTTT.

This clone was seen more than once but under ten times. The genes are TRBV27 and TRBJ1-4; D remains unclear. The germline CDR1 and CDR2 sequences are MNHEY and SMNVEV (reference sequence). Trimming cost V 5 bases and J 0 bases, with 10 bases left between them. The CDR3 runs 15 residues. CDR3 in amino acids: CASSPRKATNEKLFF. CDR3 nucleotide sequence: TGTGCCAGCAGTCCTCGGAAAGCAACTAATGAAAAACTGTTTTTT.